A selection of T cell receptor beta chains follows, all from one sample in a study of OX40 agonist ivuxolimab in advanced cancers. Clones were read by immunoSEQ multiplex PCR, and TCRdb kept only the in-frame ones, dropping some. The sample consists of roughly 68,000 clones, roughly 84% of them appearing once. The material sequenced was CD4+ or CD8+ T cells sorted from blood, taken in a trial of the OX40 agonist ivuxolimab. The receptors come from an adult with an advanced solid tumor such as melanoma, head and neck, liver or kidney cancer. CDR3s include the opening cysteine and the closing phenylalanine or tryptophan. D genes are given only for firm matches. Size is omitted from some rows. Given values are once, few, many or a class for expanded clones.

TGTGCCAGCAGCTTAGGGGGGGGCAGTCAGTATTTT CASSLGGGSQYF TRBJ2-3 TRBV7-6 - -
TGTGCCAGCTACGTAGGAAGCACAGATACGCAGTATTTT CASYVGSTDTQYF TRBJ2-3 TRBV2 - -
TGCGCCAGCAGCCTCCAGACAGATCGGACAGATACGCAGTATTTT CASSLQTDRTDTQYF TRBJ2-3 TRBV4-3 - -
TGTGCCAGCAGCCGAACTTTAGCGGGAACAGATACGCAGTATTTT CASSRTLAGTDTQYF TRBJ2-3 TRBV5-4 TRBD2 once
TGCAGTGCTCGATACGAGACCCAGTACTTC CSARYETQYF TRBJ2-5 TRBV20-1 - -
TGTGCCAGCAGCGGAAACTTAAGAGGGACCCAGTACTTC CASSGNLRGTQYF TRBJ2-5 TRBV6-1 - -
TGTGCCAGCAGTTCTAGCGGGAGGGCCGGGGAGCTGTTTTTT CASSSSGRAGELFF TRBJ2-2 TRBV25-1 TRBD2 -
TGTGCCAGCAGCGTAGAACTAGCGGGCAAAGAGACCCAGTACTTC CASSVELAGKETQYF TRBJ2-5 TRBV9 TRBD2 -
TGTGCCAGCAGCCAAGATGGTGGACCAGCCAACAATGAGCAGTTCTTC CASSQDGGPANNEQFF TRBJ2-1 TRBV4-2 - few
TGCGCCAGCAGCTATTCAACAGGAGACTATGGCTACACCTTC CASSYSTGDYGYTF TRBJ1-2 TRBV5-1 - -
TGTGCCAGCAGCGTAGAGCTAGCGCTAAACAATGAGCAGTTCTTC CASSVELALNNEQFF TRBJ2-1 TRBV9 - -
TGTGCCAGCAAAGAGTCGAACACCGGGGAGCTGTTTTTT CASKESNTGELFF TRBJ2-2 TRBV6-1 - once
TGCGCCAGCAGCCTCCTCGGAGGGGAAGAGACCCAGTACTTC CASSLLGGEETQYF TRBJ2-5 TRBV4-3 - -
TGCAGCGTTGAGGGACTAGCGAGAGAGACCCAGTACTTC CSVEGLARETQYF TRBJ2-5 TRBV29-1 TRBD2 -
TGTGCCAGCACCCTGACAGGCTTTAATTCACCCCTCCACTTT CASTLTGFNSPLHF TRBJ1-6 TRBV6-1 - -
TGTGCCAGCAGCTTATCTGGGGATCAAGAGACCCAGTACTTC CASSLSGDQETQYF TRBJ2-5 TRBV11-3 - -
TGCAGCGCCGGAAATGAAAAACTGTTTTTT CSAGNEKLFF TRBJ1-4 TRBV29-1 - medium-sized
TGTGCCAGTAGTATAGTCGGGGAGCTGTTTTTT CASSIVGELFF TRBJ2-2 TRBV19 - -
TGTGCCAGCAGCTTGGAATCACAGCTTTACACCGGGGAGCTGTTTTTT CASSLESQLYTGELFF TRBJ2-2 TRBV5-6 - once
TGTGCCAGCAGCCGTAGAGACAGGGAGAACTATGGCTACACCTTC CASSRRDRENYGYTF TRBJ1-2 TRBV4-2 TRBD1 -
TGTGCCAGCAGCCCGCCGGACCCTAGGGCAGATACGCAGTATTTT CASSPPDPRADTQYF TRBJ2-3 TRBV7-2 - -
TGTGCCAGCAGCCTTGGACTAGCTCGAGATACGCAGTATTTT CASSLGLARDTQYF TRBJ2-3 TRBV7-6 TRBD2 -
TGCGCCAGCAGCCAAATGAGCGGGAGCGGAGACGAGCAGTACTTC CASSQMSGSGDEQYF TRBJ2-7 TRBV4-1 TRBD2 -
TGTGCCAGCAGCTTGGGGCCAGGCTCTGGGGCCAACGTCCTGACTTTC CASSLGPGSGANVLTF TRBJ2-6 TRBV5-5 - -
TGTGCCAGCAGTGCCCCCGACAGGACCGTAGCTTTCTTT CASSAPDRTVAFF TRBJ1-1 TRBV28 - few
TGTGCCAGCAGCCGTGGGACAGACAACTACGAGCAGTACTTC CASSRGTDNYEQYF TRBJ2-7 TRBV5-4 TRBD1 -
TGTGCCAGCAGCTCGCCCACTAGCGGGAGGATGGATACGCAGTATTTT CASSSPTSGRMDTQYF TRBJ2-3 TRBV5-6 TRBD2 -
TGCGCCAGCAGCCAAGGAAGGGGGCCCCCCTACGAGCAGTACTTC CASSQGRGPPYEQYF TRBJ2-7 TRBV4-3 TRBD1 -
TGTGCCAGCGGACAGGCGGTCCTCACCGGGGAGCTGTTTTTT CASGQAVLTGELFF TRBJ2-2 TRBV19 TRBD1 few
TGTGCCAGCAGCACGGACAGGGAGGGGACCATATATTTT CASSTDREGTIYF TRBJ1-3 TRBV11-2 TRBD1 -
TGTGCCAGTAGTATAAGGGCCGGGGACTCCTCTCCCAATGAGCAGTTCTTC CASSIRAGDSSPNEQFF TRBJ2-1 TRBV19 - -
TGTGCCTGGAGTCCAACATCCAGGGAGAGGTTAACTGAAGCTTTCTTT CAWSPTSRERLTEAFF TRBJ1-1 TRBV30 - few
TGTGCCAGCAAGGGGACAGGCAGATACGAGCAGTACTTC CASKGTGRYEQYF TRBJ2-7 TRBV27 TRBD1 -
TGTGCCAGCAGCTTCCGGGGGGCTGGGGCCAACGTCCTGACTTTC CASSFRGAGANVLTF TRBJ2-6 TRBV11-2 TRBD2 -
TGTGCCAGCAGTTTACCATCAGAAAATTGGGGGGGCTACACCTTC CASSLPSENWGGYTF TRBJ1-2 TRBV28 - -
TGTGCCAGTAGTATGACAGGGGTGGCCCAGCATTTT CASSMTGVAQHF TRBJ1-5 TRBV19 TRBD1 -
TGCGCCAGCAGCGCTCAGACTAGCGGCGGGGATGAGCAGTTCTTC CASSAQTSGGDEQFF TRBJ2-1 TRBV5-1 TRBD2 -
TGTGCCAGCAGTTCAGGGAACTCTGGAAACACCATATATTTT CASSSGNSGNTIYF TRBJ1-3 TRBV27 - -
TGTGCCAGCTCACCACTCCCCGTAGCCCCAGGTTCTAATGAAAAACTGTTTTTT CASSPLPVAPGSNEKLFF TRBJ1-4 TRBV18 - -
TGTGCCAGTAGTATAGTGGACTATCAAGATACGCAGTATTTT CASSIVDYQDTQYF TRBJ2-3 TRBV19 - -
TGTGCCAGCATACCGGGACAGGGGTCGAGGACGGGAGTGCAGTACTTC CASIPGQGSRTGVQYF TRBJ2-7 TRBV5-8 TRBD1 -
TGTGCCAGTAGTCTCAGGACAGGCTTACAAGAGACCCAGTACTTC CASSLRTGLQETQYF TRBJ2-5 TRBV19 TRBD1 -
TGTGCCAGCAGCGTGGGGATCGACAGGGCCTATGGCTACACCTTC CASSVGIDRAYGYTF TRBJ1-2 TRBV9 TRBD1 -
TGTGCCAGCAGTGGGACAAGGTCCTACGAGCAGTACTTC CASSGTRSYEQYF TRBJ2-7 TRBV28 - -
TGTGCCAGCAGCGATCTACAGGAAAGGTACGAGCAGTACTTC CASSDLQERYEQYF TRBJ2-7 TRBV11-1 - once
TGCAGCGTTGAAGGGTTGGACCCTCAGGATGGCTACACCTTC CSVEGLDPQDGYTF TRBJ1-2 TRBV29-1 - few
TGTGCCAGCACCTACCGGGGGGCTGGGGCCAACGTCCTGACTTTC CASTYRGAGANVLTF TRBJ2-6 TRBV6-5 TRBD2 -
TGTGCCAGCGGAAAGGACACCATGAAAACAGATACGCAGTATTTT CASGKDTMKTDTQYF TRBJ2-3 TRBV6-1 - -
TGTGCCGCGACAGGGAACAATGAGCAGTTCTTC CAATGNNEQFF TRBJ2-1 TRBV10-3 TRBD1 -
TGTGCCAGCGGCCTAGCGGGAGTTGAGACCCAGTACTTC CASGLAGVETQYF TRBJ2-5 TRBV27 TRBD2 once
TGTGCCAGCAGCTTAGGGGGACGAGATACGCAGTATTTT CASSLGGRDTQYF TRBJ2-3 TRBV5-6 - -
TGCAGTGCCGACTTCAGGCAGGAGCAGTACTTC CSADFRQEQYF TRBJ2-7 TRBV20-1 - -
TGCGCCAGCAGCTTCCAGGGGGAGACCCAGTACTTC CASSFQGETQYF TRBJ2-5 TRBV5-1 - -
TGCGCCAGCAGCCAAGATCGATCCCGGCCCTATGGCTACACCTTC CASSQDRSRPYGYTF TRBJ1-2 TRBV4-3 - -
TGTGCCAGCAGGAGGGAGGGCCCTGCCTACCAAGAGACCCAGTACTTC CASRREGPAYQETQYF TRBJ2-5 TRBV27 TRBD2 -
TGTGCCGACGGAGGGACAGGGGACACCGGGGAGCTGTTTTTT CADGGTGDTGELFF TRBJ2-2 TRBV2 TRBD1 -